This entry concerns a single T cell receptor beta chain. Antigen: not known. The data originate from a study of T cell responses to AZD1222 COVID-19 vaccine. Study outcomes and limitations: Donors, mostly white British, included more females; clonal diversity was possibly underestimated. Per reports, nearly half of all spike-specific TCRs target regions that are unmutated in variants. Repertoires in all cases were sampled only once the peak T cell response had passed. Baseline seropositivity characterized only six AZD1222 recipients.

CDR1 and CDR2 from the germline V gene are LGHDT and YNNKEL (reference sequence). Trimming took 1 base from V and 7 from J; bases not matched to a gene: 7. The CDR3 contains 15 residues. Measured with immunoSEQ multiplex PCR; TCRdb has only the in-frame clones, and not every one. This sample yields 86,000 or so clones, of which about 93% are seen a single time; less than 5.5% belongs to the top ten. The sequence derives from an adult in good health. The chain is built from TRBV3-1 (or the pseudogene TRBV3-2) and TRBJ1-5; 7 bases line up with TRBD1. The source was peripheral blood, collected on day 0 of MenACWY control vaccination. CDR3 coding DNA: TGTGCCAGCAGCCAAGGTAGGGGGCCTGAACAGCCCCAGCATTTT. Translating gives CASSQGRGPEQPQHF.